The 8 T cell receptor beta chains listed next were all sequenced from one sample in a study of blood T cell repertoires in COVID-19. Libraries were prepared by immunoSEQ multiplex PCR; TCRdb keeps only in-frame clonotypes and omits some of them. The data show some 290,000 clones, with nearly 90% seen just once and under 1.1% held by the top ten. Sample: peripheral blood. All receptors come from a woman aged 35 to 49 with COVID-19, enrolled during active disease.

The CDR3 sequence: CATGTEGNTIYF. CDR3 nucleotide sequence: TGTGCCACCGGGACAGAAGGAAACACCATATATTTT. The chain recombines TRBV19 with TRBJ1-3, with 7 bases lining up with TRBD1. Germline lookup yields CDR1 LNHDA and CDR2 SQIVND (reference sequence). The CDR3 length is 12 residues. J lost 4 bases, V lost 10 bases, and 4 bases had no gene match.

The rearrangement links TRBV2 to TRBJ2-3, with 15 nucleotides matching TRBD2. V was pared by 2 bases and J by 2 bases, with 14 bases of the junction left unmatched. Germline V CDR1 and CDR2: SNHLY, FYNNEI. There are 21 residues in the CDR3. CDR3: CASSERAPGLAGGPVTDTQYF. In DNA form, the CDR3 reads TGTGCCAGCAGTGAAAGAGCCCCTGGACTAGCGGGGGGGCCGGTCACAGATACGCAGTATTTT.

The V call is TRBV7-9, the J call TRBJ2-2, with TRBD1 matching over 9 bases. V lost 5 bases and J lost 4; bases outside the gene matches: 5. The CDR3 consists of 15 residues. CDR1 is SEHNR, CDR2 FQNEAQ, per germline (reference sequence). This CDR3 is CASSRGTGPTGELFF. The CDR3 coding sequence is TGTGCCAGCAGCCGCGGGACAGGGCCCACCGGGGAGCTGTTTTTT.

V usage is TRBV21-1 and J usage is TRBJ1-4. TRBV21-1 is flagged as a pseudogene. CDR3 length: 14 residues. CDR3: CASRGGVWHEKLFF. CDR3 nucleotides: TGTGCCAGCAGAGGAGGGGTTTGGCATGAAAAACTGTTTTTT.

As concerns this clone: Sequence at one end of the junction differs from germline and may be a read error. This chain connects TRBV7-3 to TRBJ2-1; D may be TRBD1 (6 bases). CDR3 size: 14 residues. The germline gives CDR1 SGHTA, CDR2 FQGTGA. CDR3 loop: CASSLTSGTKEQFF. The DNA of the CDR3 is TGTGCCAGCAGCCTAACTAGTGGGACAAAAGAGCAGTTCTTC.

The chain combines TRBV5-5 with TRBJ1-1, with 7 bases matching TRBD1. Trimming removed 4 bases from V and 1 base from J; junction bases left unmatched: 7. The germline gives CDR1 SGHKS, CDR2 YYEKEE (reference sequence). This CDR3 has 15 amino acids. The CDR3 DNA follows: TGTGCCAGCAGCAACAGCGGACAGGCGAACACTGAAGCTTTCTTT. Translating it yields CASSNSGQANTEAFF. Drawing the rest from reference TRBV5-5 and TRBJ1-1, the complete variable domain is DAGVTQSPTHLIKTRGQQVTLRCSPISGHKSVSWYQQVLGQGPQFIFQYYEKEERGRGNFPDRFSARQFPNYSSELNVNALLLGDSALYLCASSNSGQANTEAFFGQGTRLTVV.

CDR3 protein: CASSFGGPPRGSYNEQFF. The CDR3 DNA is TGTGCCAGCAGTTTCGGGGGGCCCCCGAGGGGCTCCTACAATGAGCAGTTCTTC. The V call is TRBV28, the J call TRBJ2-1; D is possibly TRBD2 (7 bases). The CDR3 is made up of 18 amino acids. Trimming pared 3 bases from V and 0 bases from J, leaving 18 bases between. From germline, CDR1 is MDHEN and CDR2 SYDVKM.

CDR3 sequence: CASSPGLAGGNSYEQYF. As DNA, the CDR3 is TGTGCCAGCAGTCCCGGACTAGCGGGGGGGAACTCCTACGAGCAGTACTTC. The rearrangement uses TRBV6-6 and TRBJ2-7, with 15 bases that match TRBD2. J gave up 0 bases and V 5 bases, and 5 bases lay outside the gene matches. Germline-derived CDR1 and CDR2 are MNHNY and SVGAGI (reference sequence). The CDR3 sequence is 17 residues long.